Below, 26 T cell receptor beta chains from the same sample are listed, as sequenced in a study of cytomegalovirus exposure and HLA in healthy donors. With 60 Vbeta and 13 Jbeta primers, the PCR was carried out. Assay: immunoSEQ multiplex PCR; the TCRdb copy retains only in-frame clones and omits some. The repertoire table contains approximately 140,000 clones. Sequencing input: PBMCs. The source is a woman aged 45-59 years in good health and CMV-seronegative.

The rearrangement links TRBV28 to TRBJ1-4; 7 bases match TRBD1. The CDR3 loop spans 16 amino acids. From germline, CDR1 is MDHEN and CDR2 SYDVKM. With 2 bases clipped from V and 4 bases from J, the junction kept 7 bases outside the gene matches. This CDR3 reads CASSLKGDRDNEKLFF. CDR3 nucleotide sequence: TGTGCCAGCAGTTTAAAGGGTGACAGGGATAATGAAAAACTGTTTTTT.

This chain links TRBV2 with TRBJ2-5; the D gene is possibly TRBD2 (5 bases). CDR1 is SNHLY and CDR2 is FYNNEI in the germline V gene. The ends were cut back, 7 bases at V and 5 bases at J, with 8 bases in the middle. The CDR3 has 11 amino acids. The DNA for the CDR3 is TGTGCCAGCAAGGGAGAGGAGACCCAGTACTTC. It is translated as CASKGEETQYF.

This chain uses TRBV19 with TRBJ1-5, with 10 bases lining up with TRBD1. This CDR3 spans 15 amino acids. Germline values: CDR1 LNHDA, CDR2 SQIVND (reference sequence). V was pared by 4 bases and J by 6 bases, with 6 bases of the junction left unmatched. The CDR3 nucleotides are TGTGCCAGTAGTACCCGGGACAGGGGAGGTCAGCCCCAGCATTTT. Protein product: CASSTRDRGGQPQHF.

The chain is built from TRBV5-1 and TRBJ1-2; a weak D match, TRBD1 (6 bases). Per germline, CDR1 SGHRS and CDR2 YFSETQ. The CDR3 totals 14 residues. V was clipped by 3 bases and J by 4 bases, with 13 bases between them. The CDR3 loop reads CASSWNRETYGYTF. The CDR3 region has the DNA TGCGCCAGCAGCTGGAACAGGGAGACCTATGGCTACACCTTC.

V usage is TRBV30 and J usage is TRBJ1-1; D is undetermined. V was cut by 1 base and J by 1 base, with 10 bases left in between. The length of the CDR3 is 14 residues. CDR1 is GTSNPN, CDR2 SVGIG, per germline (reference sequence). CDR3 bases: TGTGCCTGGAGTGGAACTCTTTGGAACACTGAAGCTTTCTTT. This codes for CAWSGTLWNTEAFF.

V is TRBV6-4 and J is TRBJ2-3, with 9 bases fitting TRBD1. There are 15 residues in the CDR3. Germline values: CDR1 MRHNA, CDR2 SNTAGT. V shed 4 bases and J 1 base; nucleotides not matched to a gene: 3. CDR3 amino acids: CASSGTGVGTDTQYF. The CDR3 DNA reads as TGTGCCAGCAGTGGGACAGGGGTCGGCACAGATACGCAGTATTTT.

V and J are TRBV5-4 and TRBJ2-1; a possible D gene is TRBD2 (5 bases). The CDR3 runs to 16 residues. V shed 4 bases and J shed 4 bases, with 18 bases lying between them. CDR1 and CDR2 (germline): SGHNT, YYREEE (reference sequence). The CDR3 DNA sequence: TGTGCCAGCAGCCCACGAGAGGGCCCTATTTACAATGAGCAGTTCTTC. This sequence encodes CASSPREGPIYNEQFF.

As concerns this clone: Sequence at one end of the junction differs from germline and may be a read error. This chain uses TRBV7-7 with TRBJ2-7; 8 positions match TRBD2. CDR1 is SSHAT and CDR2 is FNYEAQ in the germline V gene (reference sequence). CDR3 length: 13 amino acids. The CDR3 protein is CASSSGGDTKQYF. Here the CDR3 DNA reads TGTGCTAGCAGCTCGGGGGGGGACACGAAGCAGTACTTC. The whole variable domain, filled in from reference TRBV7-7 and TRBJ2-7, reads GAGVSQSPRYKVTKRGQDVTLRCDPISSHATLYWYQQALGQGPEFLTYFNYEAQPDKSGLPSDRFSAERPEGSISTLTIQRTEQRDSAMYRCASSSGGDTKQYFGPGTRLTVT.

The chain links TRBV10-3 to TRBJ2-2; D may be TRBD2 (7 bases). CDR1 is ENHRY, CDR2 SYGVKD, per germline. The CDR3 spans 16 residues. The germline V and J ends were trimmed by 3 bases and 6 bases, with 17 bases remaining between them. The DNA for the CDR3 is TGTGCCATCAGTGACTTGAGGGGGGGGTCGGCCGGGGAGCTGTTTTTT. This codes for CAISDLRGGSAGELFF.

The chain employs TRBV29-1 and TRBJ2-5, with TRBD1 matching 8 bases. The V segment lost 3 bases and the J segment 11 bases; nucleotides outside the gene matches: 5. CDR1 SQVTM and CDR2 ANQGSEA come from the germline V gene. The CDR3 has 11 residues. CDR3 coding DNA: TGCAGCGTTGACAGGGGGCTCGGGCAGTACTTC. Encoded protein: CSVDRGLGQYF.

The chain employs TRBV14 and TRBJ2-1; 8 nucleotides agree with TRBD2. Germline CDR1 and CDR2: SGHDN and FVKESK. The CDR3 covers 16 residues. Germline trimming cut 1 base from V and 0 bases from J; bases unmatched to any gene: 2. The chain's CDR3 is CASSQGLAGSYNEQFF. DNA of the CDR3: TGTGCCAGCAGCCAAGGCCTAGCGGGCTCCTACAATGAGCAGTTCTTC. Combining the CDR3 with reference TRBV14 and TRBJ2-1 gives the whole variable domain EAGVTQFPSHSVIEKGQTVTLRCDPISGHDNLYWYRRVMGKEIKFLLHFVKESKQDESGMPNNRFLAERTGGTYSTLKVQPAELEDSGVYFCASSQGLAGSYNEQFFGPGTRLTVL.

The V gene is TRBV4-1, the J gene TRBJ1-2; D uncertain. The V end was cut by 0 bases, the J end by 8 bases, with 19 bases between. The length of the CDR3 is 16 residues. CDR1 is MGHRA, CDR2 YSYEKL, per germline. CDR3 in DNA: TGCGCCAGCAGCCAAGATGGTCCGGCGGCGGGCGGGGGCTACACCTTC. Its translation: CASSQDGPAAGGGYTF.

V gene TRBV11-1 combines with J gene TRBJ1-1; 8 bases fit TRBD1. Trimming took 5 bases from V and 2 from J; bases not matched to a gene: 4. CDR3 length: 14 amino acids. CDR1 is SGHAT and CDR2 is FQDESV in the germline V gene (reference sequence). CDR3 in amino acids: CASSTDRGNTEAFF. CDR3 in DNA: TGTGCCAGCAGCACAGACAGGGGAAACACTGAAGCTTTCTTT. The entire variable domain, with the rest obtained from reference TRBV11-1 and TRBJ1-1, is as follows: EAEVAQSPRYKITEKSQAVAFWCDPISGHATLYWYRQILGQGPELLVQFQDESVVDDSQLPKDRFSAERLKGVDSTLKIQPAELGDSAMYLCASSTDRGNTEAFFGQGTRLTVV.

The chain employs TRBV19 and TRBJ1-1; 8 bases fit TRBD1. Germline-derived CDR1 and CDR2 are LNHDA and SQIVND (reference sequence). The trim removed 7 bases at V and 5 bases at J, leaving 6 bases unmatched. This CDR3 is 13 amino acids long. Written as DNA, the CDR3 is TGTGCCAGTATCGGGGACAGGAGGACTGAAGCTTTCTTT. This gives the protein CASIGDRRTEAFF.

This rearrangement joins TRBV9 to TRBJ1-3; no clear D. The CDR3 extends over 16 amino acids. V was trimmed by 2 bases and J by 0 bases, leaving 12 bases between them. The V gene's germline CDR1 is SGDLS and CDR2 YYNGEE. CDR3 loop: CASSVSSTVSGNTIYF. CDR3 nucleotide sequence: TGTGCCAGCAGCGTCTCAAGTACGGTCTCTGGAAACACCATATATTTT.

The chain links TRBV6-5 to TRBJ1-4, with 9 bases that match TRBD1. The trim removed 0 bases at V and 8 bases at J, leaving 4 bases unmatched. This CDR3 is built from 15 residues. The V gene's germline CDR1 is MNHEY and CDR2 SVGAGI. The CDR3 DNA reads TGTGCCAGCAGTTACTCGGGGACAGGGTCCGAAAAACTGTTTTTT. Protein: CASSYSGTGSEKLFF.

The V gene is TRBV28, the J gene TRBJ2-3, with 8 nucleotides matching TRBD2. This CDR3 spans 15 amino acids. V trimming: 4 bases; J trimming: 5 bases; junction bases outside the gene matches: 8. Per the germline V gene, CDR1 is MDHEN and CDR2 is SYDVKM. CDR3 protein: CASSSPAGELDTQYF. CDR3 in DNA: TGTGCCAGCAGTTCCCCAGCGGGGGAGCTAGATACGCAGTATTTT.

This chain joins TRBV19 and TRBJ1-5; no firm D call. Germline V gene data show CDR1 as LNHDA and CDR2 as SQIVND (reference sequence). Trimming took 7 bases from V and 0 from J, leaving 7 bases between them. The CDR3 has 13 amino acids. The CDR3, as DNA: TGTGCCAGTACCAGAAATAGCAATCAGCCCCAGCATTTT. Encoded protein: CASTRNSNQPQHF.

The CDR3, as DNA: TGTGCCAGTAGTCTCCGGGGAAACACCATATATTTT. Amino acid sequence: CASSLRGNTIYF. The V gene is TRBV19, the J gene TRBJ1-3; no clear D. The CDR3 is 12 residues long. The V and J ends lost 5 bases and 4 bases respectively, with 6 bases between them. Germline V gene data show CDR1 as LNHDA and CDR2 as SQIVND (reference sequence).

CDR3 nucleotides: TGCAGCGTCCTAGCGGGGATAGAGACCCAGTACTTC. It encodes CSVLAGIETQYF. This chain connects TRBV29-1 to TRBJ2-5, with 9 bases lining up with TRBD2. This CDR3 has 12 residues. Trimming took 6 bases from V and 4 from J; bases not matched to a gene: 3. The germline V gene encodes CDR1 SQVTM and CDR2 ANQGSEA.

J is TRBJ1-3 and V is TRBV30, with D uncertain. V was pared by 8 bases and J by 11 bases, with 13 bases between. This CDR3 region has 10 residues. Germline CDR1 is GTSNPN and CDR2 is SVGIG (reference sequence). The DNA for the CDR3 is TGTGCCCATAACGGGGAGCCCATATATTTT. It yields the protein CAHNGEPIYF.

This chain connects TRBV6-4 to TRBJ2-7, with 9 positions matching TRBD2. V shed 7 bases, J shed 3 bases, and the junction held 13 bases outside the gene matches. Germline assignment: CDR1 MRHNA and CDR2 SNTAGT. The CDR3 has 16 amino acids. In DNA form, the CDR3 reads TGTGCCAGCACCTCGAGGGTAGCGGGAGTCCTCTACGAGCAGTACTTC. Its protein product is CASTSRVAGVLYEQYF.

CDR3 bases: TGTGCCAGCAGCCCCCCCAATCGGGATACGCAGTATTTT. Translating it yields CASSPPNRDTQYF. V is TRBV7-3 and J is TRBJ2-3; D not certain. The CDR3 consists of 13 residues. Between the trimmed V and J ends, which lost 5 bases and 6 bases, there was a span of 12 bases. Looked up from germline, CDR1 is SGHTA and CDR2 is FQGTGA.

V and J are TRBV30 and TRBJ2-7, with D perhaps TRBD1 (6 bases). The CDR3 is 14 amino acids. Germline loops: CDR1 GTSNPN, CDR2 SVGIG (reference sequence). Trimming pared 0 bases from V and 2 bases from J, leaving 11 bases between. The CDR3 DNA reads TGTGCCTGGAGTGTAGGGCAGGGGACCTACGAGCAGTACTTC. The encoded protein is CAWSVGQGTYEQYF. The entire variable domain, with the rest obtained from reference TRBV30 and TRBJ2-7, is as follows: SQTIHQWPATLVQPVGSPLSLECTVEGTSNPNLYWYRQAAGRGLQLLFYSVGIGQISSEVPQNLSASRPQDRQFILSSKKLLLSDSGFYLCAWSVGQGTYEQYFGPGTRLTVT.

V is TRBV6-1 and J is TRBJ2-2; TRBD1 might be the D (5 bases). The CDR3 totals 13 residues. CDR1 MNHNS and CDR2 SASEGT come from the germline V gene. Between the trimmed V and J ends, which lost 3 bases and 4 bases, there was a span of 6 bases. CDR3 DNA: TGTGCCAGCAGTGACAGGGCCACCGGGGAGCTGTTTTTT. Translating gives CASSDRATGELFF.

The rearrangement uses TRBV5-4 and TRBJ1-1; 7 bases line up with TRBD1. Germline V gives CDR1 SGHNT, CDR2 YYREEE (reference sequence). The CDR3 extends over 16 amino acids. V lost 5 bases and J lost 0; bases outside the gene matches: 10. The chain's CDR3 is CASRRTTGQMNTEAFF. In DNA form, the CDR3 reads TGTGCCAGCAGACGGACGACAGGGCAGATGAACACTGAAGCTTTCTTT.